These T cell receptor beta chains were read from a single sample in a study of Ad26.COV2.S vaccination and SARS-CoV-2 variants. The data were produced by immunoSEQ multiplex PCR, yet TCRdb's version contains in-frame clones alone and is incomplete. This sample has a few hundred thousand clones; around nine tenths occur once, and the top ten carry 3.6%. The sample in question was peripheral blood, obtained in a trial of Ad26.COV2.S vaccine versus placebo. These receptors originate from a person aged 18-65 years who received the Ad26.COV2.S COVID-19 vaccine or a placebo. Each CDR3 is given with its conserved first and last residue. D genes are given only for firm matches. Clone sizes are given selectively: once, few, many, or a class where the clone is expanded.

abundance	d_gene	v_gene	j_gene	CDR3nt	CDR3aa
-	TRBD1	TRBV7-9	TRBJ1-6	TGTGCCAGCAGCTTAGGGGACAGCTATAATTCACCCCTCCACTTT	CASSLGDSYNSPLHF
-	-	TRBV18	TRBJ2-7	TGTGCCAGCTCACCGGGGCCGGGGGCTTACGAGCAGTACTTC	CASSPGPGAYEQYF
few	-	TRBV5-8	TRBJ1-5	TGTGCCAGCAGCCTCGGGCCCCAGCATTTT	CASSLGPQHF
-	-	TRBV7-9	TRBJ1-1	TGTGCCAGCAGCTTAGCGTTTATGGGCACTGAAGCTTTCTTT	CASSLAFMGTEAFF
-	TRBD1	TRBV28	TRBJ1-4	TGTGCCAGCAGTCCGGACAGGGGGCGGATGAGAGAAAAACTGTTTTTT	CASSPDRGRMREKLFF
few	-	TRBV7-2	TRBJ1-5	TGTGCCAGCAGCTTATCCCCGGCAAGCAATCAGCCCCAGCATTTT	CASSLSPASNQPQHF
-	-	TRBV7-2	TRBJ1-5	TGTGCCAGCAGCTTAAGCGGGAGCAGCAATCAGCCCCAGCATTTT	CASSLSGSSNQPQHF
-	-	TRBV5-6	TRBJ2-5	TGTGCCAGCACGATAACCATGGGTGGGCAGGAGACCCAGTACTTC	CASTITMGGQETQYF
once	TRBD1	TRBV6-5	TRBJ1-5	TGTGCCAGCAGGCCGGGACAGGGGGTTCAGCCCCAGCATTTT	CASRPGQGVQPQHF
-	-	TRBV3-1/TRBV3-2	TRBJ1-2	TGTGCCAGCAGCCAAGGGATAGCCTATGGCTACACCTTC	CASSQGIAYGYTF
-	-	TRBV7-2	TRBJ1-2	TGTGCCAGCAGCACATACCGGGAGACTAACTATGGCTACACCTTC	CASSTYRETNYGYTF
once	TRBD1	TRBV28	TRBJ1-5	TGTGCCAGCAGTACGGACAGGGGGCAGCGCAATCAGCCCCAGCATTTT	CASSTDRGQRNQPQHF
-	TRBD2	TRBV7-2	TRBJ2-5	TGTGCCAGCCGGTCCCGGGGGGGAGAGACCCAGTACTTC	CASRSRGGETQYF
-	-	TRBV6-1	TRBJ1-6	TGTGCCAGCAGTGAAGCGCGGCAGACGGCCCTCCACTTT	CASSEARQTALHF
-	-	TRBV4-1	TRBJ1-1	TGCGCCAGCAGCCAGAACGGGGGACACTCTGAAGCTTTCTTT	CASSQNGGHSEAFF
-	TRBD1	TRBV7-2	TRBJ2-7	TGTGCCAGCAGCTTAGACAGGGGTGAGGGATCCTACGAGCAGTACTTC	CASSLDRGEGSYEQYF
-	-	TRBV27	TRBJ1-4	TGTGCCAGCAGGAAATCAACTAATGAAAAACTGTTTTTT	CASRKSTNEKLFF
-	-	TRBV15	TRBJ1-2	TGTGCCACCACCCGCCCAGGGGTCCATGGCTACACCTTC	CATTRPGVHGYTF
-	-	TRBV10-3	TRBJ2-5	TGTGCCATCAGCTCGGACTTCGGAGGGACCCAGTACTTC	CAISSDFGGTQYF
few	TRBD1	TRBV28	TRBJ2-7	TGTGCCAGCAGTGACAGGGGAGTACTCTACGAGCAGTACTTC	CASSDRGVLYEQYF
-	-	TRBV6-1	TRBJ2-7	TGTGCCAGCAGTGAGAATCAGGGGTCAGGCGAGCAGTACTTC	CASSENQGSGEQYF
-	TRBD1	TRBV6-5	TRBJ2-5	TGTGCCAGCAGAAGAGAGAGGGGGCGTGAGGAGACCCAGTACTTC	CASRRERGREETQYF
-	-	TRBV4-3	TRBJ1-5	TGCGCCAGCAGCCAAAATGCCAGAGGACTTAATCAGCCCCAGCATTTT	CASSQNARGLNQPQHF
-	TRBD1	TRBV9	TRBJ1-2	TGTGCCAGCAGCGTCCCCGGGACAGGGGGATATGGCTACACCTTC	CASSVPGTGGYGYTF
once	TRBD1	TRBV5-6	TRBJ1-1	TGTGCCAGCAGCACTGTGTGGCCAGGGGGTATAGGGACTGAAGCTTTCTTT	CASSTVWPGGIGTEAFF
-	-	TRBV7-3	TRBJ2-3	TGTGCCAGCAGCTTAGGGTTCGGGGATTACGGCACAGATACGCAGTATTTT	CASSLGFGDYGTDTQYF
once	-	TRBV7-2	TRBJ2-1	TGTGCCAGCAGCTTAGGCAGTAACTCCTACAATGAGCAGTTCTTC	CASSLGSNSYNEQFF
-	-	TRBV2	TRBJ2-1	TGTGCCAGCTACACAACAGGGTCCTACAATGAGCAGTTCTTC	CASYTTGSYNEQFF
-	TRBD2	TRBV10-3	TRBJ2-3	TGTGCCATCACGGTAGCGGGGGGTGATACGCAGTATTTT	CAITVAGGDTQYF
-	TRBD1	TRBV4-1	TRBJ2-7	TGCGCCAGCAGCCAAGGGCGGACAGGGAGCACCTACGAGCAGTACTTC	CASSQGRTGSTYEQYF
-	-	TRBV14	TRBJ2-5	TGTGCCAGCAGCCAATTACGGACGGCTCAAGAGACCCAGTACTTC	CASSQLRTAQETQYF
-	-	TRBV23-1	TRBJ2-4	TGCGCCAGCAGTCAGAGGGAAGGGGGAAGCGAAAACATTCAGTACTTC	CASSQREGGSENIQYF
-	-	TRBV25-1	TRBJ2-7	TGTGCCAGCAGTGAATATGGCGGCTACGAGCAGTACTTC	CASSEYGGYEQYF
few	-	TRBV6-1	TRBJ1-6	TGTGCCAGCAGTGAATCGTTGGACAGTAATTCACCCCTCCACTTT	CASSESLDSNSPLHF
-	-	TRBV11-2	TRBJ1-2	TGTGCCAGCAGCTTTCTCACTTGGGACTCCTGGGATGGCTACACCTTC	CASSFLTWDSWDGYTF
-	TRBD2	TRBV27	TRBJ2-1	TGTGCCAGCAGTCAGGGACTAGATCGGTTCTTC	CASSQGLDRFF
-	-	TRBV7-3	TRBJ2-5	TGTGCCAGCAGCTTAGTACCCTTCGATGAGACCCAGTACTTC	CASSLVPFDETQYF
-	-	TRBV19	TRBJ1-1	TGTGCCAGTAGTATAAAGTCCTGGGGCACTGAAGCTTTCTTT	CASSIKSWGTEAFF
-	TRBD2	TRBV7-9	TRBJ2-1	TGTGCCAGCAGCACCGGGACTAGCGGATACAATGAGCAGTTCTTC	CASSTGTSGYNEQFF
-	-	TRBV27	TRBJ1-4	TGTGCCAGCAGGGGGACGACTAATGAAAAACTGTTTTTT	CASRGTTNEKLFF
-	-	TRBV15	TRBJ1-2	TGTGCCACCAGCAGAGATCGGGGGCGCTATCAGGGCTACACCTTC	CATSRDRGRYQGYTF
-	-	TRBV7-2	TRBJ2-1	TGTGCCAGCAGCCCATTGGCTTGGGCGAATGAGCAGTTCTTC	CASSPLAWANEQFF
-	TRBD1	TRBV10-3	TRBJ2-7	TGTGCCATCAGCCGCGGACAGGGGGGGAAGGTCGAGCAGTACTTC	CAISRGQGGKVEQYF
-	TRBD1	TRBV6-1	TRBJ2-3	TGTGGTACGGCCAGGGGGCTAGCAGATACGCAGTATTTT	CGTARGLADTQYF
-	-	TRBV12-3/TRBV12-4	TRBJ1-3	TGTGCCTCCGGGGCCTCTGGAAACACCATATATTTT	CASGASGNTIYF
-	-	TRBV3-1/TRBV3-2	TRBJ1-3	TGTGCCAGCAGCCAGGCAGATTCTCTTCTTTTT	CASSQADSLLF
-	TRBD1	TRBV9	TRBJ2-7	TGTGCCAGCAGCCCAGACAGGGGGTACGAGCAGTACTTC	CASSPDRGYEQYF
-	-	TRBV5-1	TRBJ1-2	TGCGCCAGCAGCCACTCACGGGATCTAGACTACACCTTC	CASSHSRDLDYTF
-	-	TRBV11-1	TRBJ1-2	TGTGCCAGCACCGAGGTTGGGGTTAACTATGGCTACACCTTC	CASTEVGVNYGYTF
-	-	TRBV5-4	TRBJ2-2	TGTGCCAGCAGCTCCACGAGGGGCGGGGAGCTGTTTTTT	CASSSTRGGELFF
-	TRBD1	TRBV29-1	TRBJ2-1	TGCAGCGTTGTAACCGGGACAGGGAGCTTCAATGAGCAGTTCTTC	CSVVTGTGSFNEQFF
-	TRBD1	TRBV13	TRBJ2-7	TGTGCCAGCAGCCAAACTCGACAGGGGAGCTACGAGCAGTACTTC	CASSQTRQGSYEQYF
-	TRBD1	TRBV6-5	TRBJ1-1	TGTGCCAGCAGTTACTTTACAGGGGAGGCTTTCTTT	CASSYFTGEAFF
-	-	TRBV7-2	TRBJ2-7	TGTGCCAGCAGCTTAGACAGGGTGAGCTCCTACGAGCAGTACTTC	CASSLDRVSSYEQYF
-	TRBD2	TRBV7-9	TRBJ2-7	TGTGCCAGCAGCTCCCCGCGGGAGGCCCTCTACGAGCAGTACTTC	CASSSPREALYEQYF